The 31 T cell receptor beta chains listed next were all sequenced from one sample in a study of blood T cell repertoires in COVID-19 (TCRdb year 2020). To prepare the library, the immunoSEQ multiplex PCR assay was applied. TCRdb limited this immuneACCESS table to in-frame rearrangements with V and J called. A share of clones is missing; checked studies link under half to unresolved V genes, and the rest is unexplained. The sample table shows about 270,000 clones, and around 90% are seen once. The ten largest clones represent roughly 4% of the sample. The sample taken for sequencing was peripheral blood. These receptors originate from a man in his 60s who had recovered from COVID-19.

With respect to this clone: Given a much more abundant clone one base away, this may be a read error. This chain links TRBV4-1 with TRBJ1-6, with TRBD1 identical over 7 bases. Germline V gene data show CDR1 as MGHRA and CDR2 as YSYEKL. The CDR3 runs to 14 residues. J lost 4 bases, V lost 4 bases, and 1 base had no gene match. CDR3 loop: CASSPGQYNSPLHF. CDR3 in DNA: TGCGCCAGCAGCCCGGGACAGTATAATTCACCCCTCCACTTT.

This chain joins TRBV19 and TRBJ1-2; maybe TRBD1 (6 bases). The CDR3 contains 15 residues. Germline CDR1 is LNHDA and CDR2 is SQIVND (reference sequence). Trimming removed 6 bases from V and 8 bases from J, with 22 bases in between. The CDR3: CASRPPAGGREGYTF. The CDR3 DNA follows: TGTGCCAGTAGGCCCCCCGCGGGGGGGCGAGAGGGCTACACCTTC.

The V and J genes are TRBV10-2 and TRBJ2-7; 10 positions agree with TRBD1. This CDR3 comprises 15 residues. V trimming: 3 bases; J trimming: 4 bases; junction bases outside the gene matches: 6. Germline CDR1 WSHSY, CDR2 SAAADI. The CDR3 region has the DNA TGCGCCAGCAGTGATGGCGGGACAGGGGTGTACGAGCAGTACTTC. Its protein product is CASSDGGTGVYEQYF.

The chain employs TRBV2 and TRBJ2-7; the match to TRBD2 covers 11 bases. This CDR3 has 14 amino acids. The germline V gene encodes CDR1 SNHLY and CDR2 FYNNEI. V trimming: 6 bases; J trimming: 1 base; junction bases outside the gene matches: 2. CDR3 nucleotide sequence: TGTGCCAGCAGACTAGCGGGGGAATCCTACGAGCAGTACTTC. It yields the protein CASRLAGESYEQYF. Full variable domain (missing parts from reference TRBV2 and TRBJ2-7): EPEVTQTPSHQVTQMGQEVILRCVPISNHLYFYWYRQILGQKVEFLVSFYNNEISEKSEIFDDQFSVERPDGSNFTLKIRSTKLEDSAMYFCASRLAGESYEQYFGPGTRLTVT.

The V and J genes are TRBV9 and TRBJ1-4; D unresolved. The CDR3 sequence is 14 residues long. V was clipped by 0 bases and J by 7 bases, with 10 bases between them. The V gene's germline CDR1 is SGDLS and CDR2 YYNGEE. The CDR3 loop reads CASSVAPPTEKLFF. CDR3 nucleotides: TGTGCCAGCAGCGTAGCTCCACCTACTGAAAAACTGTTTTTT.

The rearrangement links TRBV2 to TRBJ1-2, with TRBD1 identical over 8 bases. Unmatched junction bases numbered 3, after V lost 8 bases and J lost 4 bases. This CDR3 spans 12 amino acids. Germline CDR1 SNHLY, CDR2 FYNNEI. The CDR3 DNA sequence: TGTGCCAGCGTCGACAGGGGCTATGGCTACACCTTC. This sequence encodes CASVDRGYGYTF.

The CDR3 DNA reads TGTGCCAGCAGCCCGACAGGGAGAGATAATTCACCCCTCCACTTT. This gives the protein CASSPTGRDNSPLHF. V is TRBV11-1 and J is TRBJ1-6; 7 positions agree with TRBD1. In germline, CDR1 is SGHAT, CDR2 FQDESV (reference sequence). CDR3 length equals 15 residues. Trimming removed 5 bases from V and 5 bases from J; junction bases left unmatched: 6.

J is TRBJ2-5 and V is TRBV6-6, with a weak D call TRBD1 (5 bases). The CDR3 totals 13 residues. With 6 bases removed from V and 5 bases from J, the gap between germline ends came to 13 bases. Germline lookup yields CDR1 MNHNY and CDR2 SVGAGI (reference sequence). The CDR3, as DNA: TGTGCCAGCAGCAGACAGTCTTTGGAGACCCAGTACTTC. This encodes CASSRQSLETQYF.

This clone was recorded only once. The rearrangement links TRBV10-3 to TRBJ1-2; TRBD1 agrees at 8 bases. With V trimmed by 4 bases and J by 7 bases, 8 bases remained unmatched. The CDR3 is made up of 14 amino acids. Germline V gene sequence: CDR1 ENHRY, CDR2 SYGVKD. The CDR3 DNA is TGTGCCATCAGTGCGCTGGACAGGGTCGGTGGCTACACCTTC. Its protein product is CAISALDRVGGYTF.

The genes are TRBV7-8 and TRBJ2-3; D may be TRBD2 (6 bases). With 1 base removed from V and 3 bases from J, the gap between germline ends came to 23 bases. Germline V lookup: CDR1 SGHVS, CDR2 FQNEAQ. The CDR3 contains 19 residues. CDR3 in DNA: TGTGCCAGCAGCTTAGAATCGGTGGGTCTACCGGGGGAAACAGATACGCAGTATTTT. This codes for CASSLESVGLPGETDTQYF. The complete variable domain, with remaining parts taken from reference TRBV7-8 and TRBJ2-3, reads GAGVSQSPRYKVAKRGQDVALRCDPISGHVSLFWYQQALGQGPEFLTYFQNEAQLDKSGLPSDRFFAERPEGSVSTLKIQRTQQEDSAVYLCASSLESVGLPGETDTQYFGPGTRLTVL.

The chain recombines TRBV5-1 with TRBJ2-6, with 7 bases matching TRBD1. Trimming at V came to 4 bases and at J to 2 bases, leaving 3 bases not matched to a gene. CDR1 is SGHRS, CDR2 YFSETQ, per germline. The CDR3 covers 15 residues. The CDR3 nucleotides are TGCGCCAGCAGCGCACAGGGGCCTGGGGCCAACGTCCTGACTTTC. Amino acids: CASSAQGPGANVLTF.

The count of this clone is one. A junction boundary mismatches the germline segment, possibly from a read error. The chain combines TRBV2 with TRBJ2-7; 13 positions agree with TRBD2. The CDR3 consists of 13 residues. Germline V CDR1 and CDR2: SNHLY, FYNNEI. Written as DNA, the CDR3 is TGTGCCAACCTCCGGACTAGCGGGGGAATCCTGGACTTC. Its translation is CANLRTSGGILDF.

The V call is TRBV19, the J call TRBJ1-1; TRBD1 is a possible D gene (5 bases). The CDR3 spans 15 residues. Germline V gene sequence: CDR1 LNHDA, CDR2 SQIVND (reference sequence). Trimming left V 0 bases short and J 3 bases short, with 11 bases between. CDR3 sequence reads: CASSIEGVPYTEAFF. The DNA for the CDR3 is TGTGCCAGTAGTATAGAAGGGGTCCCGTACACTGAAGCTTTCTTT.

The chain employs TRBV11-2 and TRBJ2-7, with D tentatively TRBD1 (8 bases). This CDR3 spans 16 amino acids. In germline, CDR1 is SGHAT, CDR2 FQNNGV. Deletions cut 1 base from V and 0 bases from J, with 13 bases between. The CDR3 DNA is TGTGCCAGCAGCTTAGGGGGAGGGACAGGCTCCTACGAGCAGTACTTC. It codes for CASSLGGGTGSYEQYF.

This clone was seen at least ten times. This rearrangement joins TRBV7-6 to TRBJ1-2, with 7 bases matching TRBD1. CDR1 and CDR2 (germline): SGHVS, FNYEAQ. CDR3 length: 14 residues. V shed 5 bases, J shed 1 base, and the junction held 4 bases outside the gene matches. Here the CDR3 DNA reads TGTGCCAGCAGCGGGGGGACAGTTAACTATGGCTACACCTTC. Translation: CASSGGTVNYGYTF.

The chain is built from TRBV12-3 or TRBV12-4 and TRBJ1-3; a possible D gene is TRBD1 (6 bases). The CDR3 sequence is 13 residues long. The V and J ends lost 3 bases and 6 bases respectively, with 9 bases between them. The CDR3 region has the DNA TGTGCCAGCAGTTTCGGGACATCAAACACCATATATTTT. Its translation: CASSFGTSNTIYF.

The chain couples TRBV2 to TRBJ2-7; 10 bases align to TRBD2. The length of the CDR3 is 16 residues. The junction had 9 bases not matched to a gene; V was cut back by 4 bases and J by 3 bases. CDR1 is SNHLY and CDR2 is FYNNEI in the germline V gene. DNA of the CDR3: TGTGCCAGCAGTGTGCGGCCTAGCGGGGGCAACTACGAGCAGTACTTC. It is translated as CASSVRPSGGNYEQYF.

V is TRBV5-4 and J is TRBJ1-1; D is perhaps TRBD1 (6 bases). CDR1 is SGHNT, CDR2 YYREEE, per germline (reference sequence). V shed 4 bases and J shed 0 bases, with 10 bases lying between them. CDR3 length equals 14 residues. CDR3 sequence: CASSRQDVNTEAFF. CDR3 sequence (DNA): TGTGCCAGCAGCCGACAGGACGTGAACACTGAAGCTTTCTTT.

The chain couples TRBV2 to TRBJ1-2, with D perhaps TRBD1 (5 bases). Trimming took off 4 bases at V and 0 bases at J, with 12 bases between the two ends. The germline V gene has CDR1 SNHLY and CDR2 FYNNEI. The CDR3 is made up of 15 amino acids. The chain's CDR3 is CASSVLRAANYGYTF. The CDR3 DNA follows: TGTGCCAGCAGTGTTCTCAGGGCGGCTAACTATGGCTACACCTTC.

The V and J genes are TRBV9 and TRBJ1-1, with a tentative D call TRBD1 (5 bases). The CDR3 loop spans 17 amino acids. The V and J ends lost 5 bases and 0 bases respectively, with 20 bases between them. Germline-derived CDR1 and CDR2 are SGDLS and YYNGEE. CDR3 sequence: CASRRGTRGVMNTEAFF. CDR3 nucleotide sequence: TGTGCCAGCAGGCGGGGGACCCGGGGTGTTATGAACACTGAAGCTTTCTTT.

The V gene is TRBV21-1, the J gene TRBJ1-1; the D call of TRBD1 is as the table states it, not checked on the DNA. TRBV21-1 is tagged as a pseudogene. The CDR3 loop spans 20 amino acids. The CDR3 region has the DNA TGTGCCAGCAGCAAACGGTTAAAGGGCGAGGGTAGGACAGTGAACACTGAAGCTTTCTTT. Protein: CASSKRLKGEGRTVNTEAFF.

The chain uses TRBV27 and TRBJ1-2; tentatively, D is TRBD1 (6 bases). The CDR3 is 14 amino acids. Germline CDR1 is MNHEY and CDR2 is SMNVEV (reference sequence). Trimming removed 4 bases at V and 3 bases at J, with 12 bases between. DNA of the CDR3: TGTGCCAGCAGTTCGACAGGAAGCGACTATGGCTACACCTTC. It yields the protein CASSSTGSDYGYTF.

The rearrangement links TRBV5-1 to TRBJ1-2, with TRBD1 matching over 7 bases. CDR1 SGHRS and CDR2 YFSETQ come from the germline V gene. This CDR3 region has 15 residues. V lost 4 bases, J lost 3 bases, and 9 bases stayed unmatched. The CDR3 nucleotides are TGCGCCAGCAGCCTACTACCCGGGACAGACTATGGCTACACCTTC. Its translation is CASSLLPGTDYGYTF. The full variable domain, its missing parts supplied by reference TRBV5-1 and TRBJ1-2, is KAGVTQTPRYLIKTRGQQVTLSCSPISGHRSVSWYQQTPGQGLQFLFEYFSETQRNKGNFPGRFSGRQFSNSRSEMNVSTLELGDSALYLCASSLLPGTDYGYTFGSGTRLTVV.

A note on this clone: Other DNA sequences in the same sample also yield this CDR3. The chain links TRBV9 to TRBJ2-1; no reliable D call. V shed 0 bases and J shed 0 bases, with 4 bases lying between them. The V gene's germline CDR1 is SGDLS and CDR2 YYNGEE. The CDR3 consists of 14 residues. Here the CDR3 DNA reads TGTGCCAGCAGCGTAGGCGGCTCCTACAATGAGCAGTTCTTC. It translates to CASSVGGSYNEQFF.

This clone has just one count. V and J are TRBV18 and TRBJ2-7; 8 nucleotides match TRBD1. CDR3 length equals 14 residues. Looked up from germline, CDR1 is KGHSH and CDR2 is LQKENI. The trim removed 3 bases at V and 6 bases at J, leaving 7 bases unmatched. In DNA form, the CDR3 reads TGTGCCAGCTCACCCGGGACAGGAAGAAGCGAGCAGTACTTC. Its translation is CASSPGTGRSEQYF.

The gene calls are TRBV11-2 and TRBJ2-2; 12 bases align to TRBD2. CDR1 is SGHAT, CDR2 FQNNGV, per germline. V was clipped by 4 bases and J by 8 bases; unmatched bases: 8. The CDR3 has 16 amino acids. The CDR3, as DNA: TGTGCCAGCAGCTACTTGACTAGCGGGGGTCGGGGGGAGCTGTTTTTT. As protein: CASSYLTSGGRGELFF.

The count of this clone is one. The gene calls are TRBV3-1 (or the pseudogene TRBV3-2) and TRBJ2-7; TRBD2 aligns across 16 bases. The ends lost 4 bases at V and 7 bases at J; junction bases unmatched: 4. Germline lookup yields CDR1 LGHDT and CDR2 YNNKEL (reference sequence). The CDR3 has 15 amino acids. The CDR3 reads CASSPGTSGGAEQYF. The CDR3 DNA reads TGTGCCAGCAGCCCAGGGACTAGCGGGGGGGCTGAGCAGTACTTC.

The chain uses TRBV30 and TRBJ2-5, with D possibly being TRBD2 (6 bases). CDR3 length: 14 amino acids. Germline loops: CDR1 GTSNPN, CDR2 SVGIG (reference sequence). Deletions cut 0 bases from V and 5 bases from J, with 13 bases between. DNA of the CDR3: TGTGCCTGGAGTGTACGGGGGAGCTGGGAGACCCAGTACTTC. Protein: CAWSVRGSWETQYF.

This chain joins TRBV7-2 and TRBJ2-5; D not resolved. Trimming removed 2 bases from V and 7 bases from J, with 8 bases in between. Germline loops: CDR1 SGHTA, CDR2 FQGNSA. The CDR3 contains 12 residues. CDR3 in amino acids: CASSLYGGTQYF. In DNA form, the CDR3 reads TGTGCCAGCAGCTTATACGGTGGGACCCAGTACTTC.

V and J are TRBV7-2 and TRBJ1-1; possibly TRBD1 for D (5 bases). V lost 5 bases and J lost 8, with 15 bases in between. Looked up from germline, CDR1 is SGHTA and CDR2 is FQGNSA. The CDR3 totals 13 residues. CDR3 DNA: TGTGCCAGCAGCCCAAATATTCAGGGAGAAGCTTTCTTT. As protein: CASSPNIQGEAFF.

The chain is built from TRBV11-3 and TRBJ2-2, with TRBD2 as a possible D gene (5 bases). The length of the CDR3 is 12 residues. V shed 5 bases and J shed 6 bases, with 7 bases lying between them. Germline V gene lookup returns CDR1 SGHNT and CDR2 YENEEA. CDR3 in amino acids: CASSARAGELFF. The CDR3 DNA is TGTGCCAGCAGCGCGAGGGCCGGGGAGCTGTTTTTT. The variable domain in full, completed from reference TRBV11-3 and TRBJ2-2, reads EAGVVQSPRYKIIEKKQPVAFWCNPISGHNTLYWYLQNLGQGPELLIRYENEEAVDDSQLPKDRFSAERLKGVDSTLKIQPAELGDSAVYLCASSARAGELFFGEGSRLTVL.